One T cell receptor beta chain is described in this entry. These data come from a study of blood T cell repertoires in COVID-19. Turning to the study itself: Whether acute or convalescent, the COVID-19 samples came from the United States, Italy and Spain. In each case, the material was cDNA or gDNA derived from T cells, B-cell-depleted T cells, or PBMCs.

Using immunoSEQ multiplex PCR, the repertoire was profiled, and TCRdb retains in-frame clones only, with some absent. The table has around 300,000 clones, around 92% seen once. Study members were between roughly 18 and 89 years old and lived in 24 US regions. Cohort 3 recovered donors had two negative PCRs, clearance, or symptom resolution. The CDR3 runs to 15 residues. Germline values: CDR1 SGHRS, CDR2 YFSETQ. The germline V and J ends were trimmed by 0 bases and 4 bases, with 11 bases remaining between them. V gene TRBV5-1 combines with J gene TRBJ1-3; D remains unclear. The material sequenced was PBMCs or T cells enriched from blood (not recorded which). The sequence was collected from an older woman who had recovered from COVID-19. DNA for the CDR3: TGCGCCAGCAGCTTGGTGGGCGGGCGAGGAAACACCATATATTTT. Translation gives CASSLVGGRGNTIYF.